These 6 T cell receptor beta chains were sequenced from one sample in a study of blood T cell repertoires in COVID-19 (TCRdb year 2020). Receptors were amplified or captured by the immunoSEQ multiplex PCR assay. The clones in this table, taken by TCRdb from immuneACCESS, are in-frame only. Not every clone is retained; where verified, under half of the shortfall comes from an unresolved V gene, and the cause of the rest is unknown. Here the sample has about 480,000 clones; more than 85% occur a single time. Together, the top ten hold around 7.9% of the sample. Sample: PBMCs or T cells enriched from blood (not recorded which). The receptors here all came from a woman aged 55-69 years who had recovered from COVID-19.

Written as DNA, the CDR3 is TGTGCCACCAGCAGGGACAGGGGTTCCTACGAGCAGTACTTC. Its translation: CATSRDRGSYEQYF. The rearrangement uses TRBV15 and TRBJ2-7, with TRBD1 identical over 9 bases. Germline V lookup: CDR1 LNHNV, CDR2 YYDKDF (reference sequence). The CDR3 totals 14 residues. The J segment lost 1 base and the V segment lost 3 bases, leaving 1 base of the junction unmatched.

The V call is TRBV24-1, the J call TRBJ2-3, with TRBD2 as a possible D gene (7 bases). The CDR3 has 15 amino acids. Germline V gene data show CDR1 as KGHDR and CDR2 as SFDVKD. Trimming stripped 5 bases from V and 2 bases from J, with 13 bases between. In DNA form, the CDR3 reads TGTGCCACCAGTGGATGGGGGGGCCACACAGATACGCAGTATTTT. It codes for CATSGWGGHTDTQYF.

The chain recombines TRBV2 with TRBJ2-3, with 8 bases fitting TRBD2. The length of the CDR3 is 15 residues. Germline values: CDR1 SNHLY, CDR2 FYNNEI. With V trimmed by 6 bases and J by 2 bases, 7 bases remained unmatched. The CDR3 DNA reads TGTGCCAGCAGGTCTATAGCGGGGAACACAGATACGCAGTATTTT. This codes for CASRSIAGNTDTQYF.

The V gene is TRBV6-5, the J gene TRBJ2-2, with 9 positions matching TRBD1. The CDR3 spans 15 residues. V was clipped by 6 bases and J by 6 bases; unmatched bases: 8. Germline values: CDR1 MNHEY, CDR2 SVGAGI. In DNA form, the CDR3 reads TGTGCCAGCAGGCAAGGACAGGGGTCCGCCGGGGAGCTGTTTTTT. It specifies CASRQGQGSAGELFF.

This clone was seen a single time. CDR3 sequence (DNA): TGTGCCAGCAGTCGTGCGGGGGGGCAGGTGGATGAGCAGTTCTTC. It encodes CASSRAGGQVDEQFF. This chain joins TRBV6-6 and TRBJ2-1; 9 bases align to TRBD2. In germline, CDR1 is MNHNY, CDR2 SVGAGI (reference sequence). The CDR3 has 15 residues. J was trimmed by 8 bases and V by 5 bases; bases with no gene match: 10.

Remarks on this clone: Other DNA sequences of this sample code for an identical CDR3. V is TRBV2 and J is TRBJ1-5; 11 bases agree with TRBD1. The trim removed 4 bases at V and 4 bases at J, leaving 3 bases unmatched. CDR1 and CDR2 from the germline V gene are SNHLY and FYNNEI. The CDR3 loop spans 15 amino acids. The CDR3 reads CASSAGTGGNQPQHF. The CDR3 coding sequence is TGTGCCAGCAGTGCCGGGACAGGGGGGAATCAGCCCCAGCATTTT.